Listed below are T cell receptor beta chains from one sample, sequenced in a study of radiation and T cells in renal cell carcinoma. Sequencing used immunoSEQ multiplex PCR; TCRdb keeps in-frame clones, though not all of them. This table has 150,000 or so clones, around 90% appearing once. This sample comprised blood, obtained from a patient whose treatment included radiotherapy and nephrectomy. These receptors were collected from a woman aged 65 to 85 with renal cell carcinoma. The CDR3 runs from the conserved cysteine through the conserved F or W.

v_gene,CDR3aa
TRBV9,CASSVDPANYGYTF
TRBV19,CASSPWTVVGANVLTF
TRBV11-3,CASVRGDRVHEQYF
TRBV30,CAWSGGEGGQPQHF
TRBV7-8,CASSQAGTANSPLHF
TRBV7-9,CASSPQGGVRYTF
TRBV5-1,CASSPEGAETQYF
TRBV30,CAWSVQTGWVYGYTF
TRBV6-6,CASSYSHGENQPQHF
TRBV5-4,CASSLLSGETQYF
TRBV11-2,CASSFQGTREAFF
TRBV13,CASSLNRGYTDTQYF
TRBV30,CAWSHKGNGYTF
TRBV29-1,CSVEVSKGAGPSNTGELFF
TRBV5-6,CASSVTKQGRGNNEQFF
TRBV29-1,CSVLRGQGAFSPQHF
TRBV10-3,CAISESGSHYEQYF
TRBV2,CASSLGGNTEAFF
TRBV5-1,CASSLASGTATYEQYF
TRBV9,CASSPTGSGAKNIQYF
TRBV9,CASSVGRGPYNEQFF
TRBV7-9,CASKGMAGGVSDTQYF
TRBV15,CATSRGGLGQGTYGYTF
TRBV18,CASSPGQGGLRNQPQHF
TRBV19,CASTVSSGNTIYF
TRBV2,CASSEAMGAASDTQYF
TRBV27,CASKRPGTYEQYF
TRBV18,CASSPEGANPLPYF
TRBV12-5,CASGPRQWGGYGYTF
TRBV21-1,CALRTGDAGANVLTF
TRBV4-2,CASSQDFPGQGIISNQPQHF
TRBV6-1,CASSREGRYEQYF
TRBV19,CASKEGGNSPLHF
TRBV6-5,CASSLRTDSNQPQHF
TRBV30,CAWSWGTGANVLTF
TRBV10-3,CAISESPEGYNEQFF
TRBV2,CASSEGQYQDTQYF
TRBV7-9,CASSPDGLNTEAFF
TRBV7-8,CASSLAETGPYGYTF
TRBV5-4,CASSLGGGYGYTF
TRBV9,CASKVGNTGELFF
TRBV6-1,CASRGVGGGYTF
TRBV29-1,CSVRRVSTDTQYF
TRBV10-3,CAISESPPEAFF
TRBV7-8,CASSLVFRESSYEQYF
TRBV5-4,CASSKGVQETQYF